This is a list of T cell receptor beta chains from one sample in a study of T cells in localized non-small cell lung cancer. TCRdb keeps only in-frame clones here, not all; method: immunoSEQ multiplex PCR. This table holds about 46,000 clones, about four fifths found once. This material consisted of peripheral blood mononuclear cells, taken before any cancer treatment. Receptors originate from a man aged 35-75 years with stage III lung adenocarcinoma. Both conserved end residues are part of each CDR3. D genes are given only for firm matches. A row's size may be missing; if present it is once, few, many or a size class.

d_call,clone_size,j_call,v_call,cdr3_nt,cdr3_aa
.,.,TRBJ2-1,TRBV6-1,TGTGCCAGCAGCCTGGCCAGTTACAATGAGCAGTTCTTC,CASSLASYNEQFF
.,.,TRBJ2-7,TRBV10-3,TGTGCCATCAGTGAGTCGTATTCCGGACTCTACGAGCAGTACTTC,CAISESYSGLYEQYF
TRBD1,.,TRBJ1-1,TRBV5-1,TGCGCCAGCAGCGAGACAGGGGGCGCGATGGGTGAAGCTTTCTTT,CASSETGGAMGEAFF
.,few,TRBJ1-2,TRBV6-5,TGTGCCAGCAGTTACGACAGCTACTATGGCTACACCTTC,CASSYDSYYGYTF
.,.,TRBJ2-5,TRBV10-2,TGCGCCTCCCGAGTGGCGGGGGCTAGCCAAGAGACCCAGTACTTC,CASRVAGASQETQYF
TRBD1,.,TRBJ2-3,TRBV29-1,TGCAGCGTTGCGGGGACAGGGGTTGATACGCAGTATTTT,CSVAGTGVDTQYF
.,.,TRBJ2-5,TRBV4-2,TGTGCCAGCAGCTTGGGCACACAAGAGACCCAGTACTTC,CASSLGTQETQYF
TRBD2,.,TRBJ2-3,TRBV11-2,TGTGCCAGCAGTTCCGGGACTAGCGGGTCTACGCAGTATTTT,CASSSGTSGSTQYF
.,.,TRBJ2-1,TRBV2,TGTGCCAGCAGTGAAGCCGGGTGGGGGAGCTCCTACAATGAGCAGTTCTTC,CASSEAGWGSSYNEQFF
.,.,TRBJ2-6,TRBV4-1,TGCGCCAGCAGCCAAGAAGTCACACAGGGTTCTGGGGCCAACGTCCTGACTTTC,CASSQEVTQGSGANVLTF
TRBD2,.,TRBJ2-3,TRBV2,TGTGCCAGTAAAGGGCTAGCGGACACAGATACGCAGTATTTT,CASKGLADTDTQYF
.,.,TRBJ2-3,TRBV10-3,TGTGCCATCAGTGAGCTCGGCGGGGGCACAGATACGCAGTATTTT,CAISELGGGTDTQYF
.,.,TRBJ1-2,TRBV6-6,TGTGCCAGCAGTTTACCGGGACAAGGAGGCTACACCTTC,CASSLPGQGGYTF
.,.,TRBJ2-1,TRBV9,TGTGCCAGCAGCGGGACATCCCTGATTAACAATGAGCAGTTCTTC,CASSGTSLINNEQFF
.,.,TRBJ1-2,TRBV27,TGTGCCAGCAGTTCAGGAGGACAGTACTATGGCTACACCTTC,CASSSGGQYYGYTF
TRBD1,.,TRBJ2-5,TRBV29-1,TGCAGCGTTGAAGATCCCTACAGGGGACGAGAGACCCAGTACTTC,CSVEDPYRGRETQYF
.,.,TRBJ2-5,TRBV6-5,TGTGCCAGCAGTTACTCGGGGAGCCAAGAGACCCAGTACTTC,CASSYSGSQETQYF
.,.,TRBJ2-7,TRBV6-6,TGTGCCAGCAGTCATAACGAAGGACAGATCTACGAGCAGTACTTC,CASSHNEGQIYEQYF
TRBD1,once,TRBJ2-5,TRBV7-2,TGTGCCAGCAGCTTAGACAGGGGGCGAGCACAAGAGACCCAGTACTTC,CASSLDRGRAQETQYF
TRBD1,once,TRBJ1-2,TRBV2,TGTGCCAGCAGGCCTACGACAGGGGGCGCCTTTGGCTACACCTTC,CASRPTTGGAFGYTF
TRBD2,.,TRBJ2-3,TRBV7-9,TGTGCCAGCAGCCCGGGGGGTAACACAGATACGCAGTATTTT,CASSPGGNTDTQYF
.,.,TRBJ2-7,TRBV10-3,TGTGCCATCAGTGCGGATCTCTACGAGCAGTACTTC,CAISADLYEQYF
.,.,TRBJ2-1,TRBV7-2,TGTGCCAGCAGCCCTTCCGGGATTTCCTACAATGAGCAGTTCTTC,CASSPSGISYNEQFF
.,.,TRBJ2-7,TRBV27,TGTGCCAGCAGTTCGCTTTGGGGGTACGAGCAGTACTTC,CASSSLWGYEQYF
.,.,TRBJ2-1,TRBV15,TGTGCCACCAGCAGAGTAGGGGCGCAGAAGGAGCAGTTCTTC,CATSRVGAQKEQFF
TRBD1,.,TRBJ2-1,TRBV30,TGTGCCTCAAGCGGGCAGGGGGCCATCAATGAGCAGTTCTTC,CASSGQGAINEQFF
.,few,TRBJ2-1,TRBV4-1,TGCGCCAGCAGCTTGACTACGTCCTACAATGAGCAGTTCTTC,CASSLTTSYNEQFF
TRBD2,.,TRBJ2-7,TRBV30,TGTGCCTGGATAATTACGGGGGGGACGGGGGAGCAGTACTTC,CAWIITGGTGEQYF
.,few,TRBJ2-3,TRBV11-2,TGTGCCAGCAGATTCGGCAGGGTGGTAGATACGCAGTATTTT,CASRFGRVVDTQYF
.,.,TRBJ1-5,TRBV5-5,TGTGCCAGCAGCTTAAGGCCAGATCAGCCCCAGCATTTT,CASSLRPDQPQHF
TRBD1,.,TRBJ2-5,TRBV7-2,TGTGCCAGCAGCCGCGGACGGCAGGGGGCGGGGGAGACCCAGTACTTC,CASSRGRQGAGETQYF
TRBD1,few,TRBJ2-1,TRBV6-4,TGTGCCAGCAGTGACTCCCCCGGGACAGGGGGCAATGAGCAGTTCTTC,CASSDSPGTGGNEQFF
.,.,TRBJ2-5,TRBV15,TGTGCCACCAGCAGAGATGTGGAGACCCAGTACTTC,CATSRDVETQYF
TRBD1,.,TRBJ2-1,TRBV19,TGTGCCAGTAGTGAGGGGGTAGACAGGGGGCTGGTTAATGAGCAGTTCTTC,CASSEGVDRGLVNEQFF
.,.,TRBJ1-5,TRBV2,TGTGCCAGCAGTGAAGCCTCCCTTGCTCTTAATCAGCCCCAGCATTTT,CASSEASLALNQPQHF
.,.,TRBJ1-6,TRBV7-8,TGTGCCAGCAGCTTAGAGCTCAATTCACCCCTCCACTTT,CASSLELNSPLHF
.,few,TRBJ1-1,TRBV6-5,TGTGCCAGCAGGAGGGCTTCTGAAGCTTTCTTT,CASRRASEAFF
.,.,TRBJ1-2,TRBV6-6,TGTGCCAGCAGTTATTCCCGGGACCCGGGAGGCCACACCTTC,CASSYSRDPGGHTF
.,once,TRBJ2-2,TRBV15,TGTGCCACCAGCAGAGATGGAGGGGGCGCGGGCACCGGGGAGCTGTTTTTT,CATSRDGGGAGTGELFF
TRBD2,.,TRBJ2-3,TRBV7-3,TGTGCCAGCAGCCCTCACCATAGCGGGGGCAAAGATACGCAGTATTTT,CASSPHHSGGKDTQYF
.,few,TRBJ2-1,TRBV9,TGTGCCAGCAGCGGTTCAGTGATCTCCTACAATGAGCAGTTCTTC,CASSGSVISYNEQFF
TRBD1,.,TRBJ2-5,TRBV5-1,TGCGCCAGCAGCTTGGCCGCGCGGACAGGGTCAGAGACCCAGTACTTC,CASSLAARTGSETQYF
TRBD2,.,TRBJ2-1,TRBV2,TGTGCCAGCAGCCCTACCTTACTAGCGGGGAACCGTAATGAGCAGTTCTTC,CASSPTLLAGNRNEQFF
.,.,TRBJ2-6,TRBV4-2,TGTGCCAGCAGCCAGCGAGGGGCAGGGGGGCAAGGCTCTGGGGCCAACGTCCTGACTTTC,CASSQRGAGGQGSGANVLTF
.,.,TRBJ1-4,TRBV30,TGTGCCTGGAGTTTGGGGGGGGAGGGGAAACTGTTTTTT,CAWSLGGEGKLFF
.,.,TRBJ2-2,TRBV19,TGTGCCAGTAGCAAACAGGGACGGGAGCTGTTTTTT,CASSKQGRELFF
.,few,TRBJ2-7,TRBV11-2,TGTGCCAGCAGCTCCCAATTGGGCTTTAACGACGAGCAGTACTTC,CASSSQLGFNDEQYF
.,few,TRBJ2-4,TRBV18,TGTGCCAGCTCACGGGGACTCCCATCCGGGGACATTCAGTACTTC,CASSRGLPSGDIQYF
.,.,TRBJ2-1,TRBV20-1,TGCAGTGCTACTCAGGGTGAGCAGTTCTTC,CSATQGEQFF
.,.,TRBJ2-2,TRBV5-1,TGCGCCAGCAGCTTGTTAGGCGGGGAGCTGTTTTTT,CASSLLGGELFF
.,.,TRBJ2-3,TRBV2,TGTGCCCCGGGGGGCCTCACAGATACGCAGTATTTT,CAPGGLTDTQYF
.,once,TRBJ2-1,TRBV7-6,TGTGCCAGCAGCTACAACAATGAGCAGTTCTTC,CASSYNNEQFF
TRBD1,.,TRBJ2-5,TRBV7-7,TGTGCCAGCAGCTTGCTAGGGGGCGAAGAGACCCAGTACTTC,CASSLLGGEETQYF
TRBD2,.,TRBJ2-1,TRBV2,TGTGCCAGCAGTGACGGCTCTAGCGGGGGGCTTAGCTCCTACAATGAGCAGTTCTTC,CASSDGSSGGLSSYNEQFF